The rows below give T cell receptor beta chains drawn from one sample of a study of blood T cell repertoires in COVID-19. Sequencing was performed with immunoSEQ multiplex PCR; in TCRdb, only in-frame clones are kept and a portion is missing. The sample holds roughly 54,000 clones, 90% to 95% seen once. Input material: peripheral blood. The receptors come from a man between 45 and 60 years old with acute or convalescent COVID-19. CDR3s include the opening cysteine and the closing phenylalanine or tryptophan. The order of the fields is CDR3 protein, CDR3 DNA, clone size, J gene, V gene, D gene. D genes are given only for firm matches. Clone size is stated in some rows and not others, as once, few, many or a class when expanded.

CDR3 protein: CASSQPDRAHEQYF; CDR3 DNA: TGCGCCAGCAGCCAACCCGACAGGGCCCACGAGCAGTACTTC; clone size: NA; J gene: TRBJ2-7; V gene: TRBV4-1; D gene: TRBD1
CDR3 protein: CASSLVGTGHSNQPQHF; CDR3 DNA: TGTGCCAGCAGCTTGGTCGGGACAGGGCATAGCAATCAGCCCCAGCATTTT; clone size: NA; J gene: TRBJ1-5; V gene: TRBV7-9; D gene: TRBD1
CDR3 protein: CASSLQGNTEAFF; CDR3 DNA: TGCGCCAGCAGCTTACAGGGGAACACTGAAGCTTTCTTT; clone size: NA; J gene: TRBJ1-1; V gene: TRBV5-1; D gene: NA
CDR3 protein: CASSPSWDTRGLMNTEAFF; CDR3 DNA: TGTGCCAGCAGCCCCTCGTGGGACACCCGGGGCCTAATGAACACTGAAGCTTTCTTT; clone size: NA; J gene: TRBJ1-1; V gene: TRBV21-1; D gene: NA
CDR3 protein: CASSPPLAVSNEQFF; CDR3 DNA: TGTGCCAGCTCACCACCACTAGCTGTGAGCAATGAGCAGTTCTTC; clone size: NA; J gene: TRBJ2-1; V gene: TRBV18; D gene: NA
CDR3 protein: CASSVDPTGGRGYTF; CDR3 DNA: TGTGCCAGCAGCGTTGACCCGACAGGGGGCAGGGGCTACACCTTC; clone size: NA; J gene: TRBJ1-2; V gene: TRBV9; D gene: TRBD1
CDR3 protein: CASSLDRERGF; CDR3 DNA: TGTGCCAGCAGCCTCGACAGGGAGAGGGGCTTC; clone size: few; J gene: TRBJ2-7; V gene: TRBV7-9; D gene: TRBD1
CDR3 protein: CASSPRGGIERAARENIQYF; CDR3 DNA: TGTGCCAGCAGCCCTCGGGGGGGGATCGAGCGGGCCGCCAGGGAGAACATTCAGTACTTC; clone size: NA; J gene: TRBJ2-4; V gene: TRBV9; D gene: TRBD2
CDR3 protein: CAWSVSNEKLFF; CDR3 DNA: TGTGCCTGGAGTGTTAGTAATGAAAAACTGTTTTTT; clone size: NA; J gene: TRBJ1-4; V gene: TRBV30; D gene: NA
CDR3 protein: CSVRGFTGELFF; CDR3 DNA: TGCAGCGTTCGGGGGTTCACCGGGGAGCTGTTTTTT; clone size: NA; J gene: TRBJ2-2; V gene: TRBV29-1; D gene: NA
CDR3 protein: CASSLTGGTYNEQFF; CDR3 DNA: TGTGCCAGCAGCTTAACGGGAGGTACCTACAATGAGCAGTTCTTC; clone size: NA; J gene: TRBJ2-1; V gene: TRBV7-2; D gene: TRBD2
CDR3 protein: CASSLEEGSYYEQYF; CDR3 DNA: TGCGCCAGCAGCTTGGAGGAGGGATCCTACTACGAGCAGTACTTC; clone size: NA; J gene: TRBJ2-7; V gene: TRBV5-1; D gene: NA
CDR3 protein: CASSFPAGTGTNSPLHF; CDR3 DNA: TGTGCCAGCAGCTTCCCTGCCGGGACAGGGACGAATTCACCCCTCCACTTT; clone size: few; J gene: TRBJ1-6; V gene: TRBV5-6; D gene: TRBD1
CDR3 protein: CASSLASGEGNQPQHF; CDR3 DNA: TGTGCCAGCAGCTTAGCTTCGGGGGAGGGCAATCAGCCCCAGCATTTT; clone size: NA; J gene: TRBJ1-5; V gene: TRBV7-2; D gene: NA
CDR3 protein: CASSSTLSGRTDTQYF; CDR3 DNA: TGCGCCAGCAGCTCAACCCTTAGCGGGAGAACAGATACGCAGTATTTT; clone size: once; J gene: TRBJ2-3; V gene: TRBV5-1; D gene: TRBD2
CDR3 protein: CASSRGPYSNQPQHF; CDR3 DNA: TGTGCCAGCAGCCGCGGGCCATATAGCAATCAGCCCCAGCATTTT; clone size: NA; J gene: TRBJ1-5; V gene: TRBV7-2; D gene: NA
CDR3 protein: CASRNPGLAGYEQYF; CDR3 DNA: TGTGCCAGCAGAAACCCGGGACTAGCGGGTTACGAGCAGTACTTC; clone size: NA; J gene: TRBJ2-7; V gene: TRBV11-2; D gene: TRBD2
CDR3 protein: CASSSGYNEQFF; CDR3 DNA: TGCGCCAGCAGCTCCGGCTACAATGAGCAGTTCTTC; clone size: NA; J gene: TRBJ2-1; V gene: TRBV5-1; D gene: NA
CDR3 protein: CASSPTWGTPSNQPQHF; CDR3 DNA: TGTGCCAGCTCCCCGACCTGGGGGACACCAAGCAATCAGCCCCAGCATTTT; clone size: once; J gene: TRBJ1-5; V gene: TRBV18; D gene: NA
CDR3 protein: CASSPPGQGEHGYTF; CDR3 DNA: TGTGCCAGCTCACCACCTGGACAGGGGGAACATGGCTACACCTTC; clone size: NA; J gene: TRBJ1-2; V gene: TRBV18; D gene: TRBD1
CDR3 protein: CASSQEYGTSGNTGELFF; CDR3 DNA: TGCGCCAGCAGCCAAGAATACGGGACTAGCGGAAACACCGGGGAGCTGTTTTTT; clone size: NA; J gene: TRBJ2-2; V gene: TRBV4-3; D gene: TRBD2
CDR3 protein: CASSYGGGLAGSELDF; CDR3 DNA: TGTGCCAGCAGTTACGGGGGTGGGCTAGCGGGGTCTGAATTGGACTTC; clone size: NA; J gene: TRBJ2-7; V gene: TRBV6-5; D gene: TRBD2
CDR3 protein: CAWSPRGSPPYNEQFF; CDR3 DNA: TGTGCCTGGAGTCCACGGGGATCACCGCCCTACAATGAGCAGTTCTTC; clone size: NA; J gene: TRBJ2-1; V gene: TRBV30; D gene: NA
CDR3 protein: CASSPRQGRPYEQYF; CDR3 DNA: TGTGCCAGCAGCCCTCGACAGGGGAGACCTTACGAGCAGTACTTC; clone size: NA; J gene: TRBJ2-7; V gene: TRBV9; D gene: TRBD1
CDR3 protein: CASSQVTQGADTQYF; CDR3 DNA: TGTGCCAGCAGCCAAGTCACACAGGGGGCAGATACGCAGTATTTT; clone size: NA; J gene: TRBJ2-3; V gene: TRBV4-2; D gene: TRBD1
CDR3 protein: CASSFSPRASSGANVLTF; CDR3 DNA: TGTGCCAGCAGTTTCAGCCCCAGGGCAAGCTCTGGGGCCAACGTCCTGACTTTC; clone size: NA; J gene: TRBJ2-6; V gene: TRBV7-8; D gene: NA
CDR3 protein: CASSLRGEWEKLFF; CDR3 DNA: TGTGCCAGCAGCTTACGGGGAGAATGGGAAAAACTGTTTTTT; clone size: NA; J gene: TRBJ1-4; V gene: TRBV7-2; D gene: NA
CDR3 protein: CASSPRTGDYQETQYF; CDR3 DNA: TGTGCCAGTAGTCCGAGGACAGGGGATTACCAAGAGACCCAGTACTTC; clone size: NA; J gene: TRBJ2-5; V gene: TRBV19; D gene: TRBD1
CDR3 protein: CASSQDLGQGPQYF; CDR3 DNA: TGTGCCAGCAGCCAAGATCTGGGACAGGGGCCGCAGTACTTC; clone size: NA; J gene: TRBJ2-7; V gene: TRBV3-1/TRBV3-2; D gene: TRBD1
CDR3 protein: CASSMAHRSSYNEQFF; CDR3 DNA: TGTGCCAGTAGTATGGCTCATCGGAGCTCCTACAATGAGCAGTTCTTC; clone size: NA; J gene: TRBJ2-1; V gene: TRBV19; D gene: NA
CDR3 protein: CATWGGKEETQYF; CDR3 DNA: TGTGCCACCTGGGGAGGGAAAGAAGAGACCCAGTACTTC; clone size: NA; J gene: TRBJ2-5; V gene: TRBV24-1; D gene: TRBD2
CDR3 protein: CASTPTGVRDTEAFF; CDR3 DNA: TGTGCCAGCACCCCGACGGGGGTTAGGGACACTGAAGCTTTCTTT; clone size: NA; J gene: TRBJ1-1; V gene: TRBV11-2; D gene: NA
CDR3 protein: CASSRQGWREKLFF; CDR3 DNA: TGTGCCAGTAGCCGACAGGGATGGAGAGAAAAACTGTTTTTT; clone size: few; J gene: TRBJ1-4; V gene: TRBV19; D gene: TRBD1
CDR3 protein: CSVPDDRGNTIYF; CDR3 DNA: TGCAGCGTTCCCGATGACAGGGGAAACACCATATATTTT; clone size: NA; J gene: TRBJ1-3; V gene: TRBV29-1; D gene: NA
CDR3 protein: CASSPYPVLTF; CDR3 DNA: TGTGCCAGCTCACCATATCCCGTCCTGACTTTC; clone size: once; J gene: TRBJ2-6; V gene: TRBV18; D gene: NA
CDR3 protein: CASSLKIQGTGYTF; CDR3 DNA: TGTGCCAGCAGCTTGAAGATACAGGGCACCGGCTACACCTTC; clone size: NA; J gene: TRBJ1-2; V gene: TRBV5-4; D gene: NA
CDR3 protein: CASSIRTGSGQPQHF; CDR3 DNA: TGTGCCAGTAGTATCCGAACAGGGTCCGGGCAGCCCCAGCATTTT; clone size: NA; J gene: TRBJ1-5; V gene: TRBV19; D gene: NA
CDR3 protein: CASSKGEDGGYTF; CDR3 DNA: TGTGCCAGCAGCAAAGGGGAGGACGGGGGCTACACCTTC; clone size: NA; J gene: TRBJ1-2; V gene: TRBV21-1; D gene: NA
CDR3 protein: CASSSPPSYWYQETQYF; CDR3 DNA: TGTGCCAGCAGCTCTCCCCCCTCTTACTGGTACCAAGAGACCCAGTACTTC; clone size: NA; J gene: TRBJ2-5; V gene: TRBV5-8; D gene: NA
CDR3 protein: CAWSSELMGQGGNSPLHF; CDR3 DNA: TGTGCCTGGAGTTCCGAACTCATGGGACAGGGAGGAAATTCACCCCTCCACTTT; clone size: NA; J gene: TRBJ1-6; V gene: TRBV30; D gene: TRBD1
CDR3 protein: CASRGLAGTGELFF; CDR3 DNA: TGCGCCAGCAGGGGACTAGCGGGGACCGGGGAGCTGTTTTTT; clone size: NA; J gene: TRBJ2-2; V gene: TRBV10-1; D gene: TRBD2